This T cell receptor beta chain emerged from a study of blood T cell repertoires in COVID-19. This CDR3 has 14 residues. V lost 4 bases, J lost 1 base, and 7 bases lay in between. Germline V gene sequence: CDR1 MGHRA, CDR2 YSYEKL. Clones were sequenced by immunoSEQ multiplex PCR, and TCRdb holds only the in-frame ones, with some missing. The sample consists of fewer than 350,000 clones, roughly 90% of them appearing once. Specimen: PBMCs or T cells enriched from blood (not recorded which). J is TRBJ2-2 and V is TRBV4-1; no clear D gene. The sequence was obtained from a woman in her 30s who had been exposed to COVID-19. The CDR3 protein is CASSPTENTGELFF. CDR3 coding DNA: TGCGCCAGCAGCCCTACAGAGAACACCGGGGAGCTGTTTTTT.